This record covers a single TCR beta chain. What it recognizes is unknown. MiXCR, applied by TCRdb to the reads, yields one record per CDR3 protein. The sample has about 260,000 distinct CDR3 sequences, about 13% seen once. The sample originates from a study of T cell repertoires in cytomegalovirus infection. Study-level background: TCR beta signatures that were public indicated CMV infection and matching HLA type. Study-wide results and limits: Public TCR beta family frequency separated CMV-and-HLA carriers, including in an independent cohort. What dominated the ex vivo response were HLA-C-restricted CMV-specific TCR beta clonotypes.

Trimming cost V 2 bases and J 5 bases, with 9 bases left between them. The CDR3 length is 14 residues. CDR1 and CDR2 (germline): SEHNR, FQNEAQ (reference sequence). The V and J genes are TRBV7-9 and TRBJ1-4; unclear D gene. This sequence originates from a human donor in good health (CMV status not recorded). Some clones in this sample may be carry-over from other donors' samples. Sequencing used PBMCs. CDR3 sequence reads: CASSLSPENEKLFF. Here the CDR3 DNA reads TGTGCCAGCAGCTTAAGTCCCGAGAATGAAAAACTGTTTTTT.